This entry is about one T cell receptor beta chain. Its antigen is unknown. Nothing much larger sits one base from this clone, and base qualities are not available. From cysteine to phenylalanine, the CDR3 is 14 amino acids long. Solely the CDR3 DNA is kept, with 42 bases framed from the first base. V lost 4 bases and J lost 7 bases, and the count of bases not matched to a germline gene is 10. The germline V gene sets CDR1 to SGHRS and CDR2 to YFSETQ. TCRbeta CDR3 regions were amplified from genomic DNA by means of the immunoSEQ Assay, a bias-controlled multiplex PCR. On the study's bioinformatics: Within the assay, amplification of reference gene primers was used to estimate how many nucleated cells each sample contained. To quantify the absolute abundance of each unique TCRbeta CDR3 rearrangement, sequence reads were collapsed and filtered. For each sample, productive Simpson clonality was calculated as the square root of Simpson's diversity index across productive rearrangements. This immuneACCESS table, as held by TCRdb, lists in-frame sequences with V and J called but not all clones. Of the missing ones, under half trace to an unresolved V gene in checked studies; the others have no known cause. V and J calls and clone size are as listed in that table; D and trimming were resolved from the DNA. The sample data list fewer than 350,000 clones, and 75% to 90% of these were observed just once. The ten largest clones add up to around 2.1% of the sample.

A second Seattle source provided samples from volunteer blood donors who had recovered from COVID-19. Each collaborating institution followed its own protocols to collect whole blood in K2EDTA tubes. For TCRbeta analysis, collaborators shipped samples as frozen whole blood, isolated PBMCs, or DNA extracted from either of those sample types. This sample stems from a study of blood T cell repertoires in COVID-19 (dated by TCRdb to the early 2020s). Looking at the study overall: Collaborator samples came from the United States, Italy and Spain and covered acute and convalescent phases of COVID-19. The prospective study material was composed of cDNA or gDNA derived from T cells, B-cell-depleted T cells, or PBMCs. Subjects who had been exposed to COVID-19, were actively infected with it, or had recovered from it provided the deeply sampled blood TCRbeta repertoires that made up the dataset. The repertoires were released in a freely available public database intended as a resource for research on the immune response to SARS-CoV-2. Samples were obtained from the ongoing ImmuneRACE study (first 160 participants) and from about 1,300 subjects provided by 6 global collaborators. A de-identified subject ID, COVID-19 status, age in years and sex were almost always included in the sample metadata. Where available, HLA class I and class II types were obtained from metadata supplied by the sample provider rather than from assay-based typing.

Results and caveats for the whole study, not just this receptor: The amount of clinical and demographic metadata varied by source and participant and was provided uncurated.

The receptor was derived from a woman between 25 and 40 years old who had recovered from COVID-19. Recombination connected TRBV5-1 to TRBJ2-7; the junction holds 8 bases that match TRBD1. Sequenced sample: peripheral blood. The bases are TGCGCCAGCAGCCCAGGGACAGGTTCTTGGGAGCAGTACTTC. This sequence encodes CASSPGTGSWEQYF.